These 20 T cell receptor beta chains were sequenced from one sample in a study of OX40 agonist ivuxolimab in advanced cancers. Data came from immunoSEQ multiplex PCR; TCRdb stores just in-frame clones and leaves some out. The data contain about 45,000 clones, 89% of them seen just once; the ten biggest clones take up 16%. The specimen comprised CD4+ or CD8+ T cells sorted from blood, sampled in a trial of the OX40 agonist ivuxolimab. These receptors were collected from an adult with an advanced solid tumor such as melanoma, head and neck, liver or kidney cancer.

V usage is TRBV28 and J usage is TRBJ2-2; D remains ambiguous. The CDR3 runs 13 residues. The germline V gene encodes CDR1 MDHEN and CDR2 SYDVKM. The V end lost 3 bases, the J end lost 5 bases, and 7 bases lay between the germline ends. This CDR3 is CASSFRRTGELFF. CDR3 bases: TGTGCCAGCAGTTTCCGTAGGACCGGGGAGCTGTTTTTT.

This clone turned up a few times. This chain links TRBV19 with TRBJ1-1, with a possible D match to TRBD1 (6 bases). The germline V and J ends were trimmed by 6 bases and 3 bases, with 11 bases remaining between them. This CDR3 region has 13 residues. Germline assignment: CDR1 LNHDA and CDR2 SQIVND (reference sequence). CDR3 in amino acids: CASRSGTHTEAFF. Here the CDR3 DNA reads TGTGCCAGTAGGTCGGGGACACACACTGAAGCTTTCTTT.

The V call is TRBV5-4, the J call TRBJ1-1, with D possibly being TRBD1 (6 bases). Germline V CDR1 and CDR2: SGHNT, YYREEE (reference sequence). CDR3 length equals 14 residues. V was trimmed by 0 bases and J by 2 bases, leaving 8 bases between them. CDR3 residues: CASSLDRDNTEAFF. The CDR3 bases are TGTGCCAGCAGCTTGGACAGGGATAACACTGAAGCTTTCTTT.

The rearrangement joins TRBV29-1 to TRBJ2-3; D possibly corresponds to TRBD2 (7 bases). Trimming left V 7 bases short and J 5 bases short, with 13 bases between. The germline CDR1 and CDR2 sequences are SQVTM and ANQGSEA. There are 12 residues in the CDR3. This CDR3 is CSGGGAEDTQYF. Here the CDR3 DNA reads TGCAGCGGCGGGGGCGCGGAAGATACGCAGTATTTT.

The CDR3 nucleotides read TGTGCCAGCAGTTATGGAGAGGGTTACTATGGCTACACCTTC. Amino acid sequence: CASSYGEGYYGYTF. The chain uses TRBV6-5 and TRBJ1-2; no clear D gene. The CDR3 runs 14 residues. Germline CDR1 reads MNHEY; CDR2 reads SVGAGI. With 3 bases removed from V and 3 bases from J, the gap between germline ends came to 11 bases.

V and J are TRBV5-6 and TRBJ2-7; the match to TRBD1 covers 8 bases. Trimming removed 4 bases from V and 7 bases from J; junction bases left unmatched: 13. Germline assignment: CDR1 SGHDT and CDR2 YYEEEE. The CDR3 spans 15 residues. The CDR3 DNA follows: TGTGCCAGCAGCCGAAATGGGGGCAGGGGGCGAGAGCAGTACTTC. This encodes CASSRNGGRGREQYF.

The rearrangement uses TRBV27 and TRBJ1-4; a possible D gene is TRBD1 (6 bases). Germline CDR1 reads MNHEY; CDR2 reads SMNVEV (reference sequence). V dropped 1 base and J dropped 3 bases, with 12 bases sitting between them. The CDR3 runs to 16 residues. CDR3 protein: CASSLYGGASNEKLFF. For the CDR3, the DNA is TGTGCCAGCAGTTTATATGGGGGCGCTTCTAATGAAAAACTGTTTTTT.

This clone has a single count. The rearrangement links TRBV9 to TRBJ2-2, with 7 bases identical to TRBD1. The CDR3 loop spans 15 amino acids. V was pared by 5 bases and J by 5 bases, with 9 bases of the junction left unmatched. Germline lookup yields CDR1 SGDLS and CDR2 YYNGEE. Here the CDR3 reads CASSPDRLLTGELFF. DNA for the CDR3: TGTGCCAGCAGTCCGGACAGGCTTCTAACCGGGGAGCTGTTTTTT. The full variable domain, completed using reference TRBV9 and TRBJ2-2, is DSGVTQTPKHLITATGQRVTLRCSPRSGDLSVYWYQQSLDQGLQFLIQYYNGEERAKGNILERFSAQQFPDLHSELNLSSLELGDSALYFCASSPDRLLTGELFFGEGSRLTVL.

This clone was seen a few times. This chain links TRBV27 with TRBJ2-1, with TRBD2 identical over 8 bases. Looked up from germline, CDR1 is MNHEY and CDR2 is SMNVEV (reference sequence). The V segment lost 7 bases and the J segment 2 bases; nucleotides outside the gene matches: 16. The CDR3 length is 18 residues. CDR3 amino acids: CASMTRTLLAAPYNEQFF. In DNA, the CDR3 is TGTGCCAGCATGACCAGGACTCTACTAGCGGCCCCCTACAATGAGCAGTTCTTC.

CDR3 coding DNA: TGTGCTAGTGGTTTGAGCGAGACAGTTTGGGGCACAGATACGCAGTATTTT. Its translation is CASGLSETVWGTDTQYF. The chain employs TRBV12-5 and TRBJ2-3; D is perhaps TRBD1 (5 bases). This CDR3 comprises 17 residues. Germline CDR1 reads LGHNT; CDR2 reads FRNRAP. The ends were cut back, 2 bases at V and 1 base at J, with 16 bases in the middle. The whole variable domain, filled in from reference TRBV12-5 and TRBJ2-3, reads DARVTQTPRHKVTEMGQEVTMRCQPILGHNTVFWYRQTMMQGLELLAYFRNRAPLDDSGMPKDRFSAEMPDATLATLKIQPSEPRDSAVYFCASGLSETVWGTDTQYFGPGTRLTVL.

The V and J genes are TRBV11-1 and TRBJ2-3, with a possible D match to TRBD2 (5 bases). The CDR3 has 17 amino acids. Germline V gene lookup returns CDR1 SGHAT and CDR2 FQDESV (reference sequence). Trimming took off 2 bases at V and 4 bases at J, with 19 bases between the two ends. CDR3 DNA: TGTGCCAGCAGCTTACCGATAGCGTATGAGGGTTCAGATACGCAGTATTTT. Translated: CASSLPIAYEGSDTQYF.

The chain recombines TRBV19 with TRBJ2-7, with D uncertain. This CDR3 region has 16 residues. V was pared by 2 bases and J by 4 bases, with 18 bases between. Germline-derived CDR1 and CDR2 are LNHDA and SQIVND (reference sequence). DNA of the CDR3: TGTGCCAGTAGTATAAAGTTAGCCCTAAAGGGATACGAGCAGTACTTC. Its protein product is CASSIKLALKGYEQYF.

The rearrangement links TRBV7-6 to TRBJ2-3; 12 nucleotides match TRBD2. With 4 bases clipped from V and 4 bases from J, the junction kept 6 bases outside the gene matches. Germline CDR1 SGHVS, CDR2 FNYEAQ. The CDR3 runs 16 residues. The chain's CDR3 is CASSSPTSGGSDTQYF. For the CDR3, the DNA is TGTGCCAGCAGCTCCCCGACTAGCGGGGGATCAGATACGCAGTATTTT.

V and J are TRBV5-6 and TRBJ2-6; D is perhaps TRBD1 (5 bases). V shed 4 bases and J shed 2 bases, with 7 bases lying between them. This CDR3 has 14 residues. The V gene's germline CDR1 is SGHDT and CDR2 YYEEEE. Here the CDR3 DNA reads TGTGCCAGCAGCCTAGGGGCTGGGGCCAACGTCCTGACTTTC. Amino acids: CASSLGAGANVLTF.

CDR3 sequence reads: CASSPEVAAKNIQYF. The CDR3 DNA follows: TGTGCCAGCTCACCCGAGGTTGCGGCCAAAAACATTCAGTACTTC. J is TRBJ2-4 and V is TRBV18; D unresolved. V lost 3 bases and J lost 1, with 10 bases in between. CDR1 and CDR2 from the germline V gene are KGHSH and LQKENI. This CDR3 spans 15 amino acids.

This chain links TRBV21-1 with TRBJ1-1; the tabulated D call, TRBD1, remains unverified against the DNA. TRBV21-1 is reported as a pseudogene. The CDR3 has 14 residues. The CDR3 sequence: CASSKVPCRGEAFF. CDR3 DNA: TGTGCCAGCAGCAAGGTTCCCTGCAGGGGAGAAGCTTTCTTT.

The genes are TRBV27 and TRBJ1-1, with TRBD1 as a possible D gene (5 bases). Germline lookup yields CDR1 MNHEY and CDR2 SMNVEV (reference sequence). The CDR3 sequence is 12 residues long. V was cut by 6 bases and J by 5 bases, with 10 bases left in between. CDR3 DNA: TGTGCCAGCAGGCAGGGAGGGACTGAAGCTTTCTTT. It is translated as CASRQGGTEAFF.

The rearrangement joins TRBV27 to TRBJ1-1, with D unresolved. The V and J ends lost 7 bases and 3 bases respectively, with 18 bases between them. This CDR3 contains 15 residues. Germline V gene sequence: CDR1 MNHEY, CDR2 SMNVEV (reference sequence). CDR3 residues: CASTPTGASDTEAFF. For the CDR3, the DNA is TGTGCCAGCACCCCCACCGGTGCAAGCGACACTGAAGCTTTCTTT.

The chain combines TRBV29-1 with TRBJ2-1; tentatively, D is TRBD1 (6 bases). The CDR3 loop spans 13 amino acids. Germline V gene lookup returns CDR1 SQVTM and CDR2 ANQGSEA. The CDR3 loop is CGFRDTLYNEQFF. For the CDR3, the DNA is TGCGGTTTCCGGGACACCCTCTACAATGAGCAGTTCTTC.

The chain carries TRBV9 and TRBJ2-7; the D is unclear. Deletions cut 0 bases from V and 4 bases from J, with 8 bases between. Looked up from germline, CDR1 is SGDLS and CDR2 is YYNGEE. The CDR3 extends over 13 amino acids. In nucleotides, the CDR3 is TGTGCCAGCAGCGTAGATGCCCGATACGAGCAGTACTTC. The encoded protein is CASSVDARYEQYF.